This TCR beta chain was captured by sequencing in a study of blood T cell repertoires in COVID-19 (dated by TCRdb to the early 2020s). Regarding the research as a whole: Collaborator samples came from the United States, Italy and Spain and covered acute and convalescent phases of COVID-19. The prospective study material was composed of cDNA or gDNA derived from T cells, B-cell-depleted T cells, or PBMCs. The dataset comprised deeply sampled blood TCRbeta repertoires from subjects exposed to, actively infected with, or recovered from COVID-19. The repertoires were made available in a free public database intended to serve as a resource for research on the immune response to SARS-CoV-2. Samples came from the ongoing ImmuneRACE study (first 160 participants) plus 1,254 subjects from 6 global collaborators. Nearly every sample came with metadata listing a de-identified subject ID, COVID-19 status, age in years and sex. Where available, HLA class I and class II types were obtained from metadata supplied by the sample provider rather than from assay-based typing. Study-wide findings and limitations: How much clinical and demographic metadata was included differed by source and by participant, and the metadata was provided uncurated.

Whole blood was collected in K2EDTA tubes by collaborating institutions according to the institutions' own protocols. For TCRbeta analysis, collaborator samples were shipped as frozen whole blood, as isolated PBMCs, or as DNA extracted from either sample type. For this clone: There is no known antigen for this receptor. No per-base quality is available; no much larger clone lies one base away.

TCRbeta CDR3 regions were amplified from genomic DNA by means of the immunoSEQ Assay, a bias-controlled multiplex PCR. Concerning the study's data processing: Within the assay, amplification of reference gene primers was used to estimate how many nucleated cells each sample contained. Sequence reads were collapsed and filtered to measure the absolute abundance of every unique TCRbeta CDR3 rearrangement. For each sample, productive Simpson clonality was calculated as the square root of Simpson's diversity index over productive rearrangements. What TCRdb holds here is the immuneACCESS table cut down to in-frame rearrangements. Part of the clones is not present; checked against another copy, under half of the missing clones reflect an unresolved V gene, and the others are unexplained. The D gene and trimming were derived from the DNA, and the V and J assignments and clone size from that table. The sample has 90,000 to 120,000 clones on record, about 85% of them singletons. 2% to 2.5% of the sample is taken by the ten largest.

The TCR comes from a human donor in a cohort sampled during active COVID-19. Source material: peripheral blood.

The nucleotide sequence is TGTGCCATCAGTGGAACCCAGACAGGGACCTACGAGCAGTACTTC. It translates to CAISGTQTGTYEQYF. The rearrangement combines TRBV10-3 with TRBJ2-7; the junction holds 7 bases that match TRBD1. From the cysteine through the phenylalanine, the CDR3 covers 15 amino acids. Only CDR3 DNA is held: 45 bases, read in frame from base 1. The germline V gene yields ENHRY for CDR1 and SYGVKD for CDR2. At the junction V is shortened by 4 bases and J by 2 bases; bases outside the gene matches: 8.